This TCR beta chain is from a study of early T cells in non-severe SARS-CoV-2 infection. V lost 2 bases, J lost 2 bases, and 6 bases stayed unmatched. The CDR3 runs to 16 residues. Germline V gene data show CDR1 as SGHVS and CDR2 as FQNEAQ. Each CDR3 protein gets one entry after TCRdb re-called the 5' RACE reads with MiXCR. The sample lists some 80,000 distinct CDR3 sequences, approximately 15% occurring once. This clonotype was counted between two and nine times. The source material was whole blood. The rearrangement uses TRBV7-8 and TRBJ2-3; 8 nucleotides match TRBD1. This sequence was found in an adult who was a healthcare worker with PCR-confirmed SARS-CoV-2 infection or an uninfected control (not recorded which). The CDR3 coding sequence is TGTGCCAGCAGCTTAACCGGGACAGGTCCCACAGATACGCAGTATTTT. Translating gives CASSLTGTGPTDTQYF.